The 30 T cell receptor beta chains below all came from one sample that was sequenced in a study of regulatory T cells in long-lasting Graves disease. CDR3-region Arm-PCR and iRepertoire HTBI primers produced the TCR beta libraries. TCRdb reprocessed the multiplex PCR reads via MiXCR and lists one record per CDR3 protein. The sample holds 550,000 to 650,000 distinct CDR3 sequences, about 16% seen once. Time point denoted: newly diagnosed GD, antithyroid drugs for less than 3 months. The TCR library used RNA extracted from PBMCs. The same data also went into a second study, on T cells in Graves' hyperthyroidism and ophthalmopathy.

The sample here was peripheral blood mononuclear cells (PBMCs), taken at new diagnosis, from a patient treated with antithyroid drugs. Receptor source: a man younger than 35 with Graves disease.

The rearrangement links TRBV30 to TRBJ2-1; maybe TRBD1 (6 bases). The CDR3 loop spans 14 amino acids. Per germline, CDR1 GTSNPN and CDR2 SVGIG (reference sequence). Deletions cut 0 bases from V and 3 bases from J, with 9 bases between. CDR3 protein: CAWSVRDNYNEQFF. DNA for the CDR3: TGTGCCTGGAGTGTCCGGGACAACTACAATGAGCAGTTCTTC.

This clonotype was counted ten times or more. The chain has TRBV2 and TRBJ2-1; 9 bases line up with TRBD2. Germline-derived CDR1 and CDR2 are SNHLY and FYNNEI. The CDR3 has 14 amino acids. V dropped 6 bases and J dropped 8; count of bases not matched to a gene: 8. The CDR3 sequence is CASRARGLADEQFF. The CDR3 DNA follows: TGTGCCAGCAGGGCGAGGGGACTAGCTGATGAGCAGTTCTTC.

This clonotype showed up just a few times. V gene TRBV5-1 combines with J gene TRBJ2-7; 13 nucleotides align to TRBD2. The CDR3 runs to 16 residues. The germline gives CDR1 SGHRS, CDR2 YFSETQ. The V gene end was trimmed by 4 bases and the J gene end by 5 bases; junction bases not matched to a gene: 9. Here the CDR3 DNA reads TGCGCCAGCAGCAAACTGGGACTAGCGGGACCCAACGAGCAGTACTTC. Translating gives CASSKLGLAGPNEQYF.

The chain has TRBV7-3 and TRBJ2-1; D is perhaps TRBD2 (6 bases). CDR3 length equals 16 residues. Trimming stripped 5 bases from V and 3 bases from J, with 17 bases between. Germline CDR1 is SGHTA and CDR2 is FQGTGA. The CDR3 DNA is TGTGCCAGCAGCCCTCGACCTCTAGCGAGCTACAATGAGCAGTTCTTC. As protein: CASSPRPLASYNEQFF.

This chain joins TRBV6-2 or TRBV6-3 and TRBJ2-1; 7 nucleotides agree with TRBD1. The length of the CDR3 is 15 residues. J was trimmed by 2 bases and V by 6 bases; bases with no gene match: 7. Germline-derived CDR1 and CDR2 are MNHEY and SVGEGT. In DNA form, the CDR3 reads TGTGCCAGCAGGTCCGGGACAGTGGCCTACAATGAGCAGTTCTTC. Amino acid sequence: CASRSGTVAYNEQFF.

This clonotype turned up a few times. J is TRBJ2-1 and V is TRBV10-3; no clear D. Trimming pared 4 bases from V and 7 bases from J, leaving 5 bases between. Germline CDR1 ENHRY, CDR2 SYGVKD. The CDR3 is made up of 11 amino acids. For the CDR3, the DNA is TGTGCCATCAGTGCTGGAAATGAGCAGTTCTTC. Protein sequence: CAISAGNEQFF.

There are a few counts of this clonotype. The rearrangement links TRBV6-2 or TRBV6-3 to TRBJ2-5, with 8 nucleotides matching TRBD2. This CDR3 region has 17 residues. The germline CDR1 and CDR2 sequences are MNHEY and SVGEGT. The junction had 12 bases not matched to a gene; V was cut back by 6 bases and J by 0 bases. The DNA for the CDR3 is TGTGCCAGCAGGGGGCCCCCCGGGACTAGTGACCAAGAGACCCAGTACTTC. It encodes CASRGPPGTSDQETQYF.

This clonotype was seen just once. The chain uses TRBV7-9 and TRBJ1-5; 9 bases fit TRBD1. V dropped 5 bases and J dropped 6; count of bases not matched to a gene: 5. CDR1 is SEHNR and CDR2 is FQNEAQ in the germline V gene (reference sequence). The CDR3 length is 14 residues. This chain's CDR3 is CASSMTGGSQPQHF. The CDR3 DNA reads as TGTGCCAGCAGCATGACAGGGGGTAGTCAGCCCCAGCATTTT.

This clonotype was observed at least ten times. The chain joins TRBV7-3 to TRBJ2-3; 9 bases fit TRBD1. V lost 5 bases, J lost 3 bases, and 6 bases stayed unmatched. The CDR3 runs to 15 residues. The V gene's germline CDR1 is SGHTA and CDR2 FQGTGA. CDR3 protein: CASSETGGGTDTQYF. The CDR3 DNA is TGTGCCAGCAGCGAGACAGGGGGAGGGACAGATACGCAGTATTTT.

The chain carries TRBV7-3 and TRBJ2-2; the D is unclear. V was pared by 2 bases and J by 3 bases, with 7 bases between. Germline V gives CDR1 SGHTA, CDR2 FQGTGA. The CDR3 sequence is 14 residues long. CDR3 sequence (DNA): TGTGCCAGCAGCTTACTTAGCTACACCGGGGAGCTGTTTTTT. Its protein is CASSLLSYTGELFF.

The CDR3 spells CASSWTDPSYEQYF. The CDR3 nucleotides read TGTGCCAGCAGCTGGACAGACCCCAGTTACGAGCAGTACTTC. The genes are TRBV11-1 and TRBJ2-7; maybe TRBD1 (6 bases). CDR1 and CDR2 from the germline V gene are SGHAT and FQDESV (reference sequence). The CDR3 extends over 14 amino acids. V lost 4 bases and J lost 4, with 14 bases in between.

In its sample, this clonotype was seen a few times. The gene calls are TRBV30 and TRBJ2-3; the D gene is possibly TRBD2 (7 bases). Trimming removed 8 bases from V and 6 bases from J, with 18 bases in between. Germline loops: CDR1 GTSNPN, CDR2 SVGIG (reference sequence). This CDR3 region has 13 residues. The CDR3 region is CARGRATWDTQYF. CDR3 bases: TGTGCCAGGGGGAGGGCGACGTGGGATACGCAGTATTTT.

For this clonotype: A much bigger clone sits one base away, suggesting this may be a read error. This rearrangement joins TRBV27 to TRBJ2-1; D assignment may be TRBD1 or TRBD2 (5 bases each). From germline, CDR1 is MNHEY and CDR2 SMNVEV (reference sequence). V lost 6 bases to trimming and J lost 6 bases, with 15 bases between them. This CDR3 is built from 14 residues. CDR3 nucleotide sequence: TGTGCCAGCAGCTCTTGGGGGAGCGGCAATGAGCAGTTCTTC. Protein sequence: CASSSWGSGNEQFF.

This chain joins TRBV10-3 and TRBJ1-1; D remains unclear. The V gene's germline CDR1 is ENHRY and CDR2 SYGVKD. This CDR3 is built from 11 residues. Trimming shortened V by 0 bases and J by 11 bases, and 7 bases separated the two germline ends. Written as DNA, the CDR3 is TGTGCCATCAGTGAGTCGAGGGTGGCTTTCTTT. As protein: CAISESRVAFF.

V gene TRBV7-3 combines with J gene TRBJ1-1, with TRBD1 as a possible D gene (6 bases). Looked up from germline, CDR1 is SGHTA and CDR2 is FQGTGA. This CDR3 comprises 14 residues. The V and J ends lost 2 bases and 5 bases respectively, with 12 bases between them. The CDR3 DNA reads TGTGCCAGCAGCTTACAGGGGATTGATACTGAAGCTTTCTTT. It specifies CASSLQGIDTEAFF.

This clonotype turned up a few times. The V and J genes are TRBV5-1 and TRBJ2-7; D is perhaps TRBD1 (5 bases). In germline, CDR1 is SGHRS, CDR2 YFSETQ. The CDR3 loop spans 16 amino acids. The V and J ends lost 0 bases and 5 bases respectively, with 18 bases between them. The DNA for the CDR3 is TGCGCCAGCAGCTTGGAGTTCGTTGTCAGGGCCCACGAGCAGTACTTC. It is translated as CASSLEFVVRAHEQYF. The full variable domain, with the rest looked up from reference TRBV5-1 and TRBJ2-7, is KAGVTQTPRYLIKTRGQQVTLSCSPISGHRSVSWYQQTPGQGLQFLFEYFSETQRNKGNFPGRFSGRQFSNSRSEMNVSTLELGDSALYLCASSLEFVVRAHEQYFGPGTRLTVT.

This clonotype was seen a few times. The CDR3 sequence: CASSVGGGNGLGDEQFF. Written as DNA, the CDR3 is TGTGCCAGCAGCGTAGGGGGGGGAAACGGGCTAGGCGATGAGCAGTTCTTC. The chain couples TRBV9 to TRBJ2-1, with 7 bases aligning to TRBD2. The CDR3 is 17 amino acids. V lost 0 bases, J lost 8 bases, and 14 bases stayed unmatched. Per germline, CDR1 SGDLS and CDR2 YYNGEE.

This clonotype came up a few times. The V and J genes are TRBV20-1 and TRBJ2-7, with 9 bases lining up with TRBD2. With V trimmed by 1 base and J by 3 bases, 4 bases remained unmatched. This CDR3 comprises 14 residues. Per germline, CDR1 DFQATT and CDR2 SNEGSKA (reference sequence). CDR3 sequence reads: CSARGVAGDYEQYF. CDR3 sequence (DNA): TGCAGTGCTAGAGGGGTAGCGGGGGACTACGAGCAGTACTTC.

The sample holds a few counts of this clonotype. Written as DNA, the CDR3 is TGTGCCAGCAGCGTCGGGAAGGGGGCATCCGGAAACACCATATATTTT. Protein product: CASSVGKGASGNTIYF. The genes are TRBV9 and TRBJ1-3; TRBD1 agrees at 7 bases. V shed 2 bases, J shed 4 bases, and the junction held 9 bases outside the gene matches. The CDR3 is made up of 16 amino acids. CDR1 is SGDLS and CDR2 is YYNGEE in the germline V gene.

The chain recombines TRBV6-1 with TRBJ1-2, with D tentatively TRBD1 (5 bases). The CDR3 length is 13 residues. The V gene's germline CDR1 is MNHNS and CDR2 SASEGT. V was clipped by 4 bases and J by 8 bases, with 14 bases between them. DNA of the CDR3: TGTGCCAGCAGTGGGACTCCTGAGGGGGGCTACACCTTC. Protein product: CASSGTPEGGYTF.

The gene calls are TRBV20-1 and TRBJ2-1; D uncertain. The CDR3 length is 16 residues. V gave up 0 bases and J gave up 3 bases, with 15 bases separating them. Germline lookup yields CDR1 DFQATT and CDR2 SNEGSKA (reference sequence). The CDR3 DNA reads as TGCAGTGCTAGAGATATGGGCTCCTCGAACTACAATGAGCAGTTCTTC. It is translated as CSARDMGSSNYNEQFF.

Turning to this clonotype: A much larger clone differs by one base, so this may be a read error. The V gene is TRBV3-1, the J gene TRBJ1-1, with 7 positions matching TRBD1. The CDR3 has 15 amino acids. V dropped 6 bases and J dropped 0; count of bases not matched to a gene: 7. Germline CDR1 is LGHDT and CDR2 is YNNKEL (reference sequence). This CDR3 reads CASRDPGGMNTEAFF. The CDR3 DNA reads TGTGCCAGCAGGGATCCAGGGGGGATGAACACTGAAGCTTTCTTT.

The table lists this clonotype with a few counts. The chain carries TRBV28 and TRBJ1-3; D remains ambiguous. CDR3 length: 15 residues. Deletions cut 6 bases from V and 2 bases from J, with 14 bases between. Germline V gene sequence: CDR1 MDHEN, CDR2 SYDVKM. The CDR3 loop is CASRFLGSAGNTIYF. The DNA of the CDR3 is TGTGCCAGCAGGTTCTTGGGAAGCGCTGGAAACACCATATATTTT.

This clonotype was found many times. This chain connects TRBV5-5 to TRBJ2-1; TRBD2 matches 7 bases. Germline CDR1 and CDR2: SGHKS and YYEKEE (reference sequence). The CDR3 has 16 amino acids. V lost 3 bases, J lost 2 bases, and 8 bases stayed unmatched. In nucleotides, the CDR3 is TGTGCCAGCAGCTCGGGGAGCGGGATCACCTACAATGAGCAGTTCTTC. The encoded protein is CASSSGSGITYNEQFF.

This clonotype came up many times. Here the CDR3 reads CASSLDGFSSYEQYF. The CDR3 bases are TGCGCCAGCAGCTTGGACGGTTTCAGCTCCTACGAGCAGTACTTC. The J gene is TRBJ2-7, the V gene TRBV5-1; no clear D. From germline, CDR1 is SGHRS and CDR2 YFSETQ. This CDR3 spans 15 amino acids. Trimming pared 0 bases from V and 0 bases from J, leaving 10 bases between.

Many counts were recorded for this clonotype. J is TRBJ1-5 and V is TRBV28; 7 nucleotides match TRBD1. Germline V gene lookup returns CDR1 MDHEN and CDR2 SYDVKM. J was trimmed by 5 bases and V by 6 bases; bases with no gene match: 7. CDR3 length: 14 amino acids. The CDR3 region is CASRGDSEYQPQHF. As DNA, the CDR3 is TGTGCCAGCAGGGGGGACAGCGAGTATCAGCCCCAGCATTTT.

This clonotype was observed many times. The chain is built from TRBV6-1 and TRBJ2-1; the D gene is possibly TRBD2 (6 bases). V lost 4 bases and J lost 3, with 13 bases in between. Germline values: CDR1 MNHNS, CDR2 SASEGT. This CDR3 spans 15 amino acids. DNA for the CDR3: TGTGCCAGCAGTGCCCGGGAGTATTACTACAATGAGCAGTTCTTC. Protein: CASSAREYYYNEQFF.

DNA for the CDR3: TGCGCCAGCAGCTGGGGACAGGGGGCTGGGGCCAACGTCCTGACTTTC. Translation gives CASSWGQGAGANVLTF. This chain links TRBV5-1 with TRBJ2-6; TRBD1 aligns across 11 bases. The CDR3 has 16 residues. In germline, CDR1 is SGHRS, CDR2 YFSETQ. Losses at the gene ends were 3 bases for V and 2 bases for J; bases not matched to a gene: 1.

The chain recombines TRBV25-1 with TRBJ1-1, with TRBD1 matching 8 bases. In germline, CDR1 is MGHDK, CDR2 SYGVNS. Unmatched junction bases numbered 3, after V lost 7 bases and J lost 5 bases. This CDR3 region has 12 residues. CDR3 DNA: TGTGCCAGCAAGGGACAGGTAACTGAAGCTTTCTTT. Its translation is CASKGQVTEAFF.

DNA for the CDR3: TGTGCCACCAGTGATTTGAGTCTGGCGGGATCCTACAATGAGCAGTTCTTC. It translates to CATSDLSLAGSYNEQFF. The gene calls are TRBV24-1 and TRBJ2-1; D may be TRBD2 (6 bases). Between the trimmed V and J ends, which lost 0 bases and 1 base, there was a span of 12 bases. The CDR3 spans 17 residues. Germline lookup yields CDR1 KGHDR and CDR2 SFDVKD.